Included here is one TCR beta chain sequence, with context. The junction does not match germline at one end; this may be a read error. These data are taken from a study of cytomegalovirus exposure and HLA in healthy donors. The length of the CDR3 is 12 residues. CDR1 is MDHEN, CDR2 SYDVKM, per germline. With 60 Vbeta and 13 Jbeta primers, the PCR was carried out. Some clones are missing from TCRdb's copy, which holds only in-frame ones; the method was immunoSEQ multiplex PCR. The table includes 150,000 to 200,000 clones, roughly 76% detected once. When sampled, the donors appeared nominally healthy, though they likely had unrecorded immune exposures.

Sequencing input: PBMCs. The chain links TRBV28 to TRBJ2-7; TRBD1 agrees at 7 bases. This TCR was recovered from a woman under 30 in good health and CMV-seropositive. CDR3 loop: CASSPQRGTADF. DNA for the CDR3: TGTGCCAGCAGTCCACAAAGGGGGACAGCGGACTTC.